These T cell receptor beta chains were read from a single sample in a study of long-term antiretroviral therapy in people with HIV. Using immunoSEQ multiplex PCR, the repertoire was profiled, and TCRdb retains in-frame clones only, with some absent. There are some 35,000 clones in the sample; 80% to 90% occur only once, and over 9.5% lies in the top ten. The material was unsorted PBMCs, obtained 2.2 years after starting antiretroviral therapy. The receptor set was obtained from a man in his late teens or twenties with HIV. Both conserved end residues are part of each CDR3. Fields, in order: D gene, V gene, J gene, clone size, CDR3 protein, CDR3 DNA. D genes are given only for firm matches. The size field is filled for only some rows; it gives once, few, many or a size class.

.,TRBV28,TRBJ1-4,.,CAASGVGVQKLFF,TGTGCCGCGTCGGGCGTTGGGGTACAAAAACTGTTTTTT
TRBD1,TRBV5-1,TRBJ2-5,.,CASSLEGTGEETQYF,TGCGCCAGCAGCTTGGAAGGGACAGGGGAAGAGACCCAGTACTTC
TRBD2,TRBV6-6,TRBJ2-2,.,CASSHGGGGGTGELFF,TGTGCCAGCAGCCACGGAGGCGGGGGAGGGACCGGGGAGCTGTTTTTT
.,TRBV6-6,TRBJ1-3,.,CASSYGAARNTIYF,TGTGCCAGCAGTTACGGGGCAGCGCGAAACACCATATATTTT
.,TRBV2,TRBJ1-6,.,CASKRTSSYNSPLHF,TGTGCCAGCAAACGAACCAGCTCCTATAATTCACCCCTCCACTTT
.,TRBV4-3,TRBJ2-3,.,CASSQGQTTDTQYF,TGCGCCAGCAGCCAAGGGCAAACCACAGATACGCAGTATTTT
TRBD2,TRBV7-2,TRBJ2-7,.,CASSPAGTSGSEQYF,TGTGCCAGCAGCCCAGCGGGGACTAGCGGGAGCGAGCAGTACTTC
.,TRBV19,TRBJ1-5,.,CASSDLRVRQPQHF,TGTGCCAGTAGTGATCTGAGGGTGCGACAGCCCCAGCATTTT
TRBD1,TRBV19,TRBJ1-1,.,CASSTRTGARTEAFF,TGTGCCAGTAGTACAAGGACAGGGGCTCGAACTGAAGCTTTCTTT
TRBD1,TRBV5-5,TRBJ2-6,once,CASSPGQGSGANVLTF,TGTGCCAGCAGCCCGGGACAGGGCTCTGGGGCCAACGTCCTGACTTTC
.,TRBV10-3,TRBJ2-7,.,CAISESKRSTYEQYF,TGTGCCATCAGTGAGTCTAAGCGCTCAACCTACGAGCAGTACTTC
.,TRBV5-4,TRBJ1-2,.,CASSLDGNYGYTF,TGTGCCAGCAGCTTAGACGGGAACTATGGCTACACCTTC
TRBD2,TRBV6-5,TRBJ2-2,.,CASSPGLAYTGELFF,TGTGCCAGCAGTCCGGGACTAGCCTACACCGGGGAGCTGTTTTTT
.,TRBV9,TRBJ2-3,.,CASSVQGTSTDTQYF,TGTGCCAGCAGCGTACAGGGGACTAGCACAGATACGCAGTATTTT
.,TRBV7-2,TRBJ2-5,.,CASSFSPLLQETQYF,TGTGCCAGCAGCTTTTCTCCCTTATTACAAGAGACCCAGTACTTC
TRBD1,TRBV6-1,TRBJ2-1,.,CASSEGQGGYNEQFF,TGTGCCAGCAGTGAGGGACAGGGAGGGTACAATGAGCAGTTCTTC
.,TRBV7-9,TRBJ1-1,once,CASSPWGETEAFF,TGTGCCAGCAGCCCCTGGGGGGAAACTGAAGCTTTCTTT
.,TRBV30,TRBJ2-7,once,CAWSVKGQVPYEQYF,TGTGCCTGGAGTGTAAAGGGGCAGGTACCCTACGAGCAGTACTTC
.,TRBV19,TRBJ1-5,.,CASSMRLGGGGNQPQHF,TGTGCCAGTAGTATGAGGTTGGGGGGCGGAGGCAATCAGCCCCAGCATTTT
TRBD1,TRBV6-6,TRBJ1-6,.,CASSYPPGQGMSPLHF,TGTGCCAGCAGTTACCCACCGGGACAGGGGATGTCACCCCTCCACTTT
TRBD2,TRBV28,TRBJ2-4,.,CASSPLLAGAKNIQYF,TGTGCCAGCAGTCCCCTTCTAGCGGGAGCCAAAAACATTCAGTACTTC
TRBD2,TRBV11-3,TRBJ2-5,once,CASSLRGGTSGWETQYF,TGTGCCAGCAGCTTAAGAGGAGGGACTAGCGGGTGGGAGACCCAGTACTTC
TRBD1,TRBV7-2,TRBJ2-1,.,CASSYYPGQGLGEQFF,TGTGCCAGCAGCTATTACCCGGGACAGGGGCTAGGGGAGCAGTTCTTC
TRBD1,TRBV28,TRBJ1-1,few,CASSLTGTGQDEAFF,TGTGCCAGCAGTTTGACCGGGACAGGGCAAGATGAAGCTTTCTTT
.,TRBV7-9,TRBJ1-1,.,CASSSPTENTEAFF,TGTGCCAGCAGCAGCCCGACAGAGAACACTGAAGCTTTCTTT
TRBD1,TRBV18,TRBJ2-5,once,CASSRTDRAGETQYF,TGTGCCAGCTCCCGGACGGACAGGGCTGGTGAGACCCAGTACTTC
.,TRBV30,TRBJ1-2,.,CAWSVQRTTNYGYTF,TGTGCCTGGAGTGTACAGAGGACTACAAACTATGGCTACACCTTC
TRBD1,TRBV10-2,TRBJ2-7,.,CASSGPGQNSYEQYF,TGCGCCAGCAGTGGCCCGGGACAGAACTCCTACGAGCAGTACTTC
.,TRBV29-1,TRBJ2-1,.,CSVDDFLGNEQFF,TGCAGCGTTGATGACTTCCTTGGGAATGAGCAGTTCTTC
.,TRBV5-4,TRBJ2-1,.,CASSFSSSYNEQFF,TGTGCCAGCAGCTTCTCCTCCTCCTACAATGAGCAGTTCTTC
.,TRBV27,TRBJ2-1,once,CASGVYGATYNEQFF,TGTGCCAGCGGAGTTTACGGGGCTACCTACAATGAGCAGTTCTTC
TRBD2,TRBV7-9,TRBJ2-2,.,CASPKRDMNTGELFF,TGTGCCAGTCCCAAGCGGGATATGAACACCGGGGAGCTGTTTTTT
.,TRBV29-1,TRBJ1-2,.,CSVPGGPNYGYTF,TGCAGCGTCCCGGGGGGGCCTAACTATGGCTACACCTTC
.,TRBV19,TRBJ2-7,.,CASSILGQSYEQYF,TGTGCCAGTAGTATCCTAGGACAGAGCTACGAGCAGTACTTC
.,TRBV29-1,TRBJ2-1,.,CSVDLKYNEQFF,TGCAGCGTCGACCTGAAGTACAATGAGCAGTTCTTC
.,TRBV5-4,TRBJ2-3,once,CASSPGTDTQYF,TGTGCCAGCAGCCCCGGGACAGATACGCAGTATTTT
.,TRBV23-1,TRBJ1-2,.,CASRQEANYGYTF,TGCGCCAGCAGACAAGAAGCTAACTATGGCTACACCTTC
TRBD1,TRBV15,TRBJ2-7,.,CATSRGTGRNSYEQYF,TGTGCCACCAGCAGAGGGACAGGGAGGAATTCCTACGAGCAGTACTTC
.,TRBV19,TRBJ2-7,.,CASSMPGAGNEQYF,TGTGCCAGTAGTATGCCCGGGGCAGGGAACGAGCAGTACTTC
.,TRBV5-6,TRBJ2-1,.,CASSSGLGRGVEQFF,TGTGCCAGCAGCTCGGGGCTGGGGCGAGGGGTCGAGCAGTTCTTC
.,TRBV25-1,TRBJ1-1,.,CASSGAARGTEAFF,TGTGCCAGCAGTGGGGCTGCTCGGGGCACTGAAGCTTTCTTT
.,TRBV5-1,TRBJ2-7,once,CASSAGVYEQYF,TGCGCCAGCAGCGCCGGCGTCTACGAGCAGTACTTC
.,TRBV5-6,TRBJ1-3,.,CASSWGGGSGNTIYF,TGTGCCAGCAGCTGGGGTGGAGGGTCTGGAAACACCATATATTTT
.,TRBV7-9,TRBJ1-2,.,CASSVGFSYGYTF,TGTGCCAGCAGCGTGGGGTTTTCCTATGGCTACACCTTC
.,TRBV6-5,TRBJ2-7,.,CASSYGSGQFPYEQYF,TGTGCCAGCAGTTATGGGTCCGGACAGTTCCCCTACGAGCAGTACTTC
TRBD1,TRBV5-1,TRBJ1-2,.,CASSLASGTANYGYTF,TGCGCCAGCAGCTTGGCCAGTGGGACAGCTAACTATGGCTACACCTTC
.,TRBV20-1,TRBJ2-3,.,CSASGTDTQYF,TGCAGTGCTAGCGGGACAGATACGCAGTATTTT
.,TRBV7-2,TRBJ2-7,.,CASSLQGSLSEQYF,TGTGCCAGCAGCTTACAAGGGTCGTTAAGCGAGCAGTACTTC